This TCR beta chain was recorded in a study of regulatory T cells in long-lasting Graves disease. Study-level background: Recently diagnosed Graves' patients had received antithyroid drugs for under 3 months. Overall study results and limits: Patients with persistent disease showed a bias toward TRBV28, TRBJ1-2 and TRBJ2-5.

Unmatched junction bases numbered 6, after V lost 4 bases and J lost 7 bases. CDR1 is SGHAT, CDR2 FQNNGV, per germline. The CDR3 loop spans 15 amino acids. Arm-PCR of CDR3 regions and iRepertoire HTBI primers were used to build TCR beta libraries. TCRdb re-analysed the multiplex PCR reads in MiXCR, keeping a single row per CDR3 protein. This repertoire shows roughly 500,000 distinct CDR3 sequences, roughly 13% found once; its top ten account for under 10%. Described time point: newly diagnosed GD, antithyroid drugs for less than 3 months. PBMC-extracted RNA yielded the TCR library. This clonotype was counted many times. Antigen unknown. These data were also filed under a second study, of T cells in Graves' hyperthyroidism and ophthalmopathy. That work states: Prediction of ophthalmopathy progression came a median about 6 months pre-onset.

The specimen comprised peripheral blood mononuclear cells (PBMCs), sampled at new diagnosis, from a patient treated with antithyroid drugs. This TCR derives from a man aged 25 to 40 with Graves disease. V gene TRBV11-2 combines with J gene TRBJ2-3; 12 bases agree with TRBD2. The CDR3 bases are TGTGCCAGCAGCTCGACTAGCGGGAGTAAAAATACGCAGTATTTT. Its translation: CASSSTSGSKNTQYF.